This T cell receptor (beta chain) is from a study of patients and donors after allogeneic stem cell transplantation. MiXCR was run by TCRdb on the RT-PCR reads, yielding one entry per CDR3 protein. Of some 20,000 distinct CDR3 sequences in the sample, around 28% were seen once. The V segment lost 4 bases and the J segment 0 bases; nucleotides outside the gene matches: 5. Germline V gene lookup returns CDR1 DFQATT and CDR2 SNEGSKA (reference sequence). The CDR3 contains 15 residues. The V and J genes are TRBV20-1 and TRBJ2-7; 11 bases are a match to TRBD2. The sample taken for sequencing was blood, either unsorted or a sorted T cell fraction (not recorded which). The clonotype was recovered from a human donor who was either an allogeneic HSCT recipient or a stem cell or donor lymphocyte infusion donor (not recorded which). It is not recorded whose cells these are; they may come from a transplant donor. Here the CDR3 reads CSAILAGAYSYEQYF. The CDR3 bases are TGCAGTGCTATACTAGCGGGGGCCTACTCCTACGAGCAGTACTTC.